The 20 T cell receptor beta chains below were found in one sample sequenced in a study of molecular identifiers for immune sequencing clone quantification. TCRdb fed the PCR reads into MiXCR, producing one record per CDR3 protein. The sample has about 640,000 distinct CDR3 sequences, roughly 21% seen once. The source material was naive CD8+ T cells from blood, with Jurkat cell RNA spiked in. The subset: FACS-sorted CD8+CD4-CCR7+CD45RA+ naive T cells. The receptors originated from a human donor in good health. Some libraries in this study had Jurkat cell RNA spiked in.

In nucleotides, the CDR3 is TGTGCCAGTAGTTACGAGGACAGGGGGAATGAGCAGTTCTTC. Translating it yields CASSYEDRGNEQFF. The V call is TRBV19, the J call TRBJ2-1; 10 bases are a match to TRBD1. Germline trimming cut 5 bases from V and 7 bases from J; bases unmatched to any gene: 5. Germline CDR1 and CDR2: LNHDA and SQIVND (reference sequence). The CDR3 loop spans 14 amino acids. The whole variable domain, remainder taken from reference TRBV19 and TRBJ2-1, is DGGITQSPKYLFRKEGQNVTLSCEQNLNHDAMYWYRQDPGQGLRLIYYSQIVNDFQKGDIAEGYSVSREKKESFPLTVTSAQKNPTAFYLCASSYEDRGNEQFFGPGTRLTVL.

This clonotype has at least ten counts. The chain combines TRBV30 with TRBJ2-1; a weak D match, TRBD2 (7 bases). V was cut by 8 bases and J by 7 bases, with 18 bases left in between. The CDR3 sequence is 13 residues long. The germline V gene has CDR1 GTSNPN and CDR2 SVGIG (reference sequence). The CDR3 loop reads CAASRGAGNEQFF. The CDR3 coding sequence is TGTGCCGCATCACGGGGGGCGGGAAATGAGCAGTTCTTC.

Concerning this clonotype: It may be a read error: a sequence one base away is much more abundant. The chain combines TRBV6-2 or TRBV6-3 with TRBJ2-2; no firm D call. Germline assignment: CDR1 MNHEY and CDR2 SVGEGT. The CDR3 is 14 amino acids. The DNA of the CDR3 is TGTGCCGGCAGTTCCGGTAGTTGGACCGGGGAGCTGTTTTTT. It encodes CAGSSGSWTGELFF.

Many counts were recorded for this clonotype. The genes are TRBV28 and TRBJ1-2; 7 bases line up with TRBD1. This CDR3 region has 14 residues. V was pared by 5 bases and J by 1 base, with 4 bases of the junction left unmatched. CDR1 and CDR2 (germline): MDHEN, SYDVKM. CDR3 DNA sequence: TGTGCCAGCAGTGAGACAGGGTTTAACTATGGCTACACCTTC. Protein sequence: CASSETGFNYGYTF.

There are many counts of this clonotype. This sequence joins TRBV5-1 and TRBJ1-1; D unclear. V dropped 1 base and J dropped 1 base, with 8 bases sitting between them. CDR3 length: 14 amino acids. Germline V CDR1 and CDR2: SGHRS, YFSETQ. The CDR3 loop reads CASSLMEGNTEAFF. For the CDR3, the DNA is TGCGCCAGCAGCTTGATGGAGGGGAACACTGAAGCTTTCTTT.

This clonotype was seen a few times. The gene calls are TRBV12-3 or TRBV12-4 and TRBJ2-7, with D uncertain. The CDR3 spans 14 residues. V was shortened by 3 bases and J by 3 bases, with 12 bases between the two germline ends. The CDR3 nucleotides read TGTGCCAGCAGTTTGAAAGGGCCCCACTACGAGCAGTACTTC. This sequence encodes CASSLKGPHYEQYF.

This clonotype has ten or more counts. This chain uses TRBV10-3 with TRBJ2-3, with 7 positions matching TRBD1. The germline V gene has CDR1 ENHRY and CDR2 SYGVKD. The CDR3 extends over 13 amino acids. V was clipped by 6 bases and J by 5 bases; unmatched bases: 5. CDR3 sequence: CAIRDTGEDTQYF. The CDR3 bases are TGTGCCATCAGGGATACAGGGGAAGATACGCAGTATTTT.

This clonotype was seen repeatedly, ten times or more. The chain is built from TRBV27 and TRBJ2-7, with TRBD1 matching over 7 bases. CDR3 length: 13 residues. Germline lookup yields CDR1 MNHEY and CDR2 SMNVEV (reference sequence). Germline trimming cut 8 bases from V and 3 bases from J; bases unmatched to any gene: 7. The CDR3 region has the DNA TGTGCCAGCGGTCGACAGGGAGTCTACGAGCAGTACTTC. Protein product: CASGRQGVYEQYF.

About this clonotype itself: It may be a read error: a sequence one base away is much more abundant. V gene TRBV4-3 combines with J gene TRBJ2-7; 9 bases are shared with TRBD1. Germline CDR1 reads LGHNA; CDR2 reads YSLEER. CDR3 size: 15 residues. The CDR3 DNA is TGCGCCAGCAGCCAAGAGGGACAGGGAGCCTACGGGCAGTACTTC. Its protein product is CASSQEGQGAYGQYF.

The rearrangement joins TRBV5-8 to TRBJ1-4; 8 bases map to TRBD1. V shed 5 bases, J shed 2 bases, and the junction held 14 bases outside the gene matches. The germline gives CDR1 SGHTS, CDR2 YDEGEE. CDR3 size: 18 residues. The CDR3 spells CASSPRQGMMVTNEKLFF. The CDR3 DNA is TGTGCCAGCAGTCCCAGACAGGGGATGATGGTGACTAATGAAAAACTGTTTTTT.

This clonotype was found many times. This chain connects TRBV15 to TRBJ2-2; 9 nucleotides match TRBD2. Looked up from germline, CDR1 is LNHNV and CDR2 is YYDKDF (reference sequence). V lost 5 bases to trimming and J lost 6 bases; unmatched junction nucleotides: 7. The CDR3 extends over 15 amino acids. The DNA of the CDR3 is TGTGCCACCAGCCAAGCGGGGGGCCCAGCCGGGGAGCTGTTTTTT. Its translation: CATSQAGGPAGELFF.

There are many counts of this clonotype. This rearrangement joins TRBV6-6 to TRBJ1-4, with D unresolved. Germline V gives CDR1 MNHNY, CDR2 SVGAGI (reference sequence). V was shortened by 0 bases and J by 7 bases, with 15 bases between the two germline ends. The CDR3 loop spans 16 amino acids. The DNA for the CDR3 is TGTGCCAGCAGTTACTCACTTGGAAGGTCGCTTGAAAAACTGTTTTTT. Its translation is CASSYSLGRSLEKLFF.

This clonotype has ten or more counts. The chain couples TRBV7-9 to TRBJ1-5; no definite D call. The CDR3 is 14 amino acids. Looked up from germline, CDR1 is SEHNR and CDR2 is FQNEAQ (reference sequence). Trimming pared 6 bases from V and 2 bases from J, leaving 11 bases between. The CDR3 protein is CASSLSTGNQPQHF. CDR3 bases: TGTGCCAGCAGTCTAAGCACAGGCAATCAGCCCCAGCATTTT.

This clonotype showed up many times. J is TRBJ2-4 and V is TRBV9, with a possible D match to TRBD2 (6 bases). From germline, CDR1 is SGDLS and CDR2 YYNGEE. V was clipped by 1 base and J by 4 bases, with 21 bases between them. The CDR3 totals 18 residues. CDR3 residues: CASSVKKVIRLGKNIQYF. The CDR3 nucleotides are TGTGCCAGCAGCGTAAAGAAGGTGATTCGACTAGGGAAAAACATTCAGTACTTC.

This clonotype was counted a few times. This chain uses TRBV7-9 with TRBJ2-5; D unclear. Germline values: CDR1 SEHNR, CDR2 FQNEAQ (reference sequence). Trimming left V 5 bases short and J 7 bases short, with 17 bases between. There are 14 residues in the CDR3. CDR3 bases: TGTGCCAGCAGCACCGACTCCCGAGGAGTGACCCAGTACTTC. This gives the protein CASSTDSRGVTQYF. The complete variable domain, with remaining parts taken from reference TRBV7-9 and TRBJ2-5, reads DTGVSQNPRHKITKRGQNVTFRCDPISEHNRLYWYRQTLGQGPEFLTYFQNEAQLEKSRLLSDRFSAERPKGSFSTLEIQRTEQGDSAMYLCASSTDSRGVTQYFGPGTRLLVL.

This clonotype appeared many times. The gene calls are TRBV7-9 and TRBJ2-3, with 8 bases matching TRBD1. The length of the CDR3 is 18 residues. The germline CDR1 and CDR2 sequences are SEHNR and FQNEAQ (reference sequence). With 1 base clipped from V and 5 bases from J, the junction kept 14 bases outside the gene matches. The CDR3 bases are TGTGCCAGCAGCTTAGAGACAGGACCGACAGGGGAAAGAGATACGCAGTATTTT. This sequence encodes CASSLETGPTGERDTQYF.

This clonotype was seen a handful of times. The chain's CDR3 is CAWRQGSFYEQYF. CDR3 DNA sequence: TGTGCCTGGAGACAGGGTAGTTTCTACGAGCAGTACTTC. This sequence joins TRBV30 and TRBJ2-7, with D possibly being TRBD1 (6 bases). The germline V and J ends were trimmed by 3 bases and 3 bases, with 12 bases remaining between them. Germline CDR1 reads GTSNPN; CDR2 reads SVGIG (reference sequence). The CDR3 runs 13 residues. Variable domain in full (rest from reference TRBV30 and TRBJ2-7): SQTIHQWPATLVQPVGSPLSLECTVEGTSNPNLYWYRQAAGRGLQLLFYSVGIGQISSEVPQNLSASRPQDRQFILSSKKLLLSDSGFYLCAWRQGSFYEQYFGPGTRLTVT.

This clonotype was seen repeatedly, ten times or more. The V and J genes are TRBV30 and TRBJ1-6, with 9 bases aligning to TRBD1. Trimming at V came to 6 bases and at J to 7 bases, leaving 7 bases not matched to a gene. The CDR3 contains 14 residues. The germline V gene encodes CDR1 GTSNPN and CDR2 SVGIG (reference sequence). The CDR3 sequence: CACRTGTGNSPLHF. The CDR3 region has the DNA TGTGCCTGTAGAACCGGGACAGGGAATTCACCCCTCCACTTT.

A word on this clonotype: Given a much more abundant clone one base away, this may be a read error. The J gene is TRBJ2-3, the V gene TRBV11-2; D is unresolved. The CDR3 covers 12 residues. V was pared by 2 bases and J by 6 bases, with 6 bases between. Germline loops: CDR1 SGHAT, CDR2 FQNNGV. CDR3 bases: TGTGCCAGCAGCTTAATTAATGATACGCAGTATTTT. Protein: CASSLINDTQYF.

With respect to this clonotype: A much bigger clone sits one base away, suggesting this may be a read error. It is likely a read error, because the conserved phenylalanine at the end of the CDR3 is missing. The chain recombines TRBV20-1 with TRBJ2-2; a possible D gene is TRBD2 (6 bases). CDR3 length equals 15 residues. V was shortened by 3 bases and J by 1 base, with 12 bases between the two germline ends. Germline CDR1 and CDR2: DFQATT and SNEGSKA (reference sequence). Here the CDR3 DNA reads TGCAGTGCTAGGGACCTAGCGAAGAACACCGGGGAGCTGTTTTCT. Its protein is CSARDLAKNTGELFS.